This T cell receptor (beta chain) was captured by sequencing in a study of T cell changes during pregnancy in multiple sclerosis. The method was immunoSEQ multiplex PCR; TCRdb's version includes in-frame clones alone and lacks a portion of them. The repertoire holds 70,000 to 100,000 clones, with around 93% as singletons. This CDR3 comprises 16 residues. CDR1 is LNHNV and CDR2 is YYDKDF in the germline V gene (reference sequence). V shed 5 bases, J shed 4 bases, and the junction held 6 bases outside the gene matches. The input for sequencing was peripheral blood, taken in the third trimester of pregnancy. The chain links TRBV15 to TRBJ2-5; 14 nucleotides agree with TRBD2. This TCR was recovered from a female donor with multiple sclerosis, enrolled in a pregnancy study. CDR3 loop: CATSGTSGSRGETQYF. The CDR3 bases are TGTGCCACCAGCGGGACTAGCGGGAGCCGAGGAGAGACCCAGTACTTC.